These T cell receptor beta chains were read from a single sample in a study of blood T cell repertoires in COVID-19. Assay: immunoSEQ multiplex PCR; the TCRdb copy retains only in-frame clones and omits some. There are almost 95,000 clones in the sample; around 88% occur only once, and 15% to 20% lies in the top ten. The specimen sequenced was peripheral blood. These receptor sequences come from an older woman with COVID-19, enrolled during active disease. The CDR3 runs from the conserved cysteine through the conserved F or W. D genes are given only for firm matches. Rows give clone size only sometimes, using once, few, many, or a class for an expanded clone.

j_gene: TRBJ2-3; abundance: NA; v_gene: TRBV19; d_gene: NA; CDR3nt: TGTGCCAGTAGTGAACTAGAGGGCACAGATACGCAGTATTTT; CDR3aa: CASSELEGTDTQYF
j_gene: TRBJ1-5; abundance: NA; v_gene: TRBV7-2; d_gene: NA; CDR3nt: TGTGCCAGCAGCTCCCTTGGGCGCAATCAGCCCCAGCATTTT; CDR3aa: CASSSLGRNQPQHF
j_gene: TRBJ2-2; abundance: NA; v_gene: TRBV4-1; d_gene: TRBD1; CDR3nt: TGCGCCAGCAGCCCCGGAACCGGGACAGGGCACACCGGGGAGCTGTTTTTT; CDR3aa: CASSPGTGTGHTGELFF
j_gene: TRBJ2-7; abundance: NA; v_gene: TRBV4-3; d_gene: NA; CDR3nt: TGCGCCAGCAGTCTAACAGGGCTTGTGGGGGAGCAGTACTTC; CDR3aa: CASSLTGLVGEQYF
j_gene: TRBJ1-2; abundance: NA; v_gene: TRBV28; d_gene: NA; CDR3nt: TGTGCCAGCAGTTTTGGGTCAGGGGTCGGTGGCTACACCTTC; CDR3aa: CASSFGSGVGGYTF
j_gene: TRBJ2-7; abundance: NA; v_gene: TRBV6-2/TRBV6-3; d_gene: NA; CDR3nt: TGTGCCAGCAGTTACTCGCAGGGCGGGCAGTACTTC; CDR3aa: CASSYSQGGQYF
j_gene: TRBJ1-2; abundance: NA; v_gene: TRBV28; d_gene: NA; CDR3nt: TGTGCCAGCAACCCACCTATCGGGGGCTACACCTTC; CDR3aa: CASNPPIGGYTF
j_gene: TRBJ2-7; abundance: NA; v_gene: TRBV11-2; d_gene: NA; CDR3nt: TGTGCCAGCAGCTTATGGGTTTCGGCAGGGGAGTACTTC; CDR3aa: CASSLWVSAGEYF
j_gene: TRBJ2-1; abundance: NA; v_gene: TRBV19; d_gene: TRBD1; CDR3nt: TGTGCCAGTAGTAAGGGACAGGGCGGCGAGCAGTTCTTC; CDR3aa: CASSKGQGGEQFF
j_gene: TRBJ2-7; abundance: NA; v_gene: TRBV7-2; d_gene: NA; CDR3nt: TGTGCCAGCAGCTTAGGCAGGGAAGAATACGAGCAGTACTTC; CDR3aa: CASSLGREEYEQYF
j_gene: TRBJ2-6; abundance: NA; v_gene: TRBV7-3; d_gene: TRBD2; CDR3nt: TGTCCCAGCAGCTCGGGGGGGACCCGGGAGGCCAACGTCCTGACTTTC; CDR3aa: CPSSSGGTREANVLTF
j_gene: TRBJ2-7; abundance: NA; v_gene: TRBV19; d_gene: NA; CDR3nt: TGTGCCAGTAGTATAGATGGCCTCGAACCCAGCTACGAGCAGTACTTC; CDR3aa: CASSIDGLEPSYEQYF
j_gene: TRBJ1-3; abundance: NA; v_gene: TRBV9; d_gene: TRBD1; CDR3nt: TGTGCCAGCAGCGTACTGACAGGGAATTCTGGAAACACCATATATTTT; CDR3aa: CASSVLTGNSGNTIYF
j_gene: TRBJ2-5; abundance: NA; v_gene: TRBV5-1; d_gene: NA; CDR3nt: TGCGCCAGCAGCTTGGCCGGGGCAGGGGGGCAAGAGACCCAGTACTTC; CDR3aa: CASSLAGAGGQETQYF
j_gene: TRBJ1-5; abundance: NA; v_gene: TRBV29-1; d_gene: NA; CDR3nt: TGCAGCGTTGGGGCAGGGTCGGATCAGCCCCAGCATTTT; CDR3aa: CSVGAGSDQPQHF
j_gene: TRBJ2-1; abundance: NA; v_gene: TRBV3-1/TRBV3-2; d_gene: TRBD2; CDR3nt: TGTGCCAGCAGCCCAGGGACTAGCGGGGGGGGATTTAATGAGCAGTTCTTC; CDR3aa: CASSPGTSGGGFNEQFF
j_gene: TRBJ1-5; abundance: once; v_gene: TRBV21-1; d_gene: NA; CDR3nt: TGTGCCAGCAGCAAAGTAGCAGGACAGCGAAGCAATCAGCCCCAGCATTTT; CDR3aa: CASSKVAGQRSNQPQHF
j_gene: TRBJ2-7; abundance: NA; v_gene: TRBV5-1; d_gene: TRBD1; CDR3nt: TGCGCCAGCAGCATAGGACAGGGGGCGATAACCTCCTACGAGCAGTACTTC; CDR3aa: CASSIGQGAITSYEQYF
j_gene: TRBJ1-6; abundance: NA; v_gene: TRBV9; d_gene: NA; CDR3nt: TGTGCCAGCAGCGTAGGCGGGGAAGGGAATTCACCCCTCCACTTT; CDR3aa: CASSVGGEGNSPLHF
j_gene: TRBJ1-5; abundance: NA; v_gene: TRBV15; d_gene: NA; CDR3nt: TGTGCCACCAGCAGAGATCCCGAATGGGGTAGGGGATGGAATCAGCCCCAGCATTTT; CDR3aa: CATSRDPEWGRGWNQPQHF
j_gene: TRBJ2-3; abundance: NA; v_gene: TRBV19; d_gene: TRBD1; CDR3nt: TGTGCCAGTAGTATGAGACAGGGTTCAGATACGCAGTATTTT; CDR3aa: CASSMRQGSDTQYF
j_gene: TRBJ1-5; abundance: few; v_gene: TRBV2; d_gene: TRBD1; CDR3nt: TGTGCCAGCAGCCGACAGGGTAACAATCAGCCCCAGCATTTT; CDR3aa: CASSRQGNNQPQHF
j_gene: TRBJ2-1; abundance: NA; v_gene: TRBV10-1; d_gene: NA; CDR3nt: TGCGCCAGCAGTGATGGTCGGGGGGCGATCAATGAGCAGTTCTTC; CDR3aa: CASSDGRGAINEQFF
j_gene: TRBJ1-5; abundance: NA; v_gene: TRBV28; d_gene: NA; CDR3nt: TGTGCCAGCAGTTTATTTGGCCGCGGGAATCAGCCCCAGCATTTT; CDR3aa: CASSLFGRGNQPQHF
j_gene: TRBJ1-4; abundance: NA; v_gene: TRBV28; d_gene: NA; CDR3nt: TGTGCCAGCAGCCTGGGGAGGGAACTGTTTTTT; CDR3aa: CASSLGRELFF
j_gene: TRBJ2-6; abundance: NA; v_gene: TRBV5-1; d_gene: NA; CDR3nt: TGCGCCAGCAGCTTCCAGGGAGGCTCTGGGGCCAACGTCCTGACTTTC; CDR3aa: CASSFQGGSGANVLTF
j_gene: TRBJ1-4; abundance: once; v_gene: TRBV3-1/TRBV3-2; d_gene: NA; CDR3nt: TGTGCCAGCAGTCTTACTCGGACAGCAACTAATGAAAAACTGTTTTTT; CDR3aa: CASSLTRTATNEKLFF
j_gene: TRBJ2-5; abundance: NA; v_gene: TRBV3-1/TRBV3-2; d_gene: NA; CDR3nt: TGTGCCAGCAGCACGGGACTGGAAGAGACCCAGTACTTC; CDR3aa: CASSTGLEETQYF
j_gene: TRBJ1-1; abundance: NA; v_gene: TRBV28; d_gene: NA; CDR3nt: TGTGCCAGCAGTACCCCCCAAGCTCGGGGCACTGAAGCTTTCTTT; CDR3aa: CASSTPQARGTEAFF
j_gene: TRBJ1-5; abundance: NA; v_gene: TRBV24-1; d_gene: NA; CDR3nt: TGTGCCACCAGTGACTATCGCTCGGATCAGCCCCAGCATTTT; CDR3aa: CATSDYRSDQPQHF
j_gene: TRBJ1-6; abundance: NA; v_gene: TRBV6-5; d_gene: NA; CDR3nt: TGTGCCAGCAGACGGACACCGGATACACCCCTCCACTTT; CDR3aa: CASRRTPDTPLHF
j_gene: TRBJ2-7; abundance: NA; v_gene: TRBV18; d_gene: TRBD1; CDR3nt: TGTGCCAGCTCAGCATACCGGGACAGGGGGCTCGAGCAGTACTTC; CDR3aa: CASSAYRDRGLEQYF
j_gene: TRBJ2-7; abundance: NA; v_gene: TRBV9; d_gene: NA; CDR3nt: TGTGCCAGCAGCGTAGCTACCTGGTCTCACGAGCAGTACTTC; CDR3aa: CASSVATWSHEQYF
j_gene: TRBJ1-1; abundance: NA; v_gene: TRBV6-6; d_gene: TRBD1; CDR3nt: TGTGCCAGCAGGGACAGGGAGAACACTGAAGCTTTCTTT; CDR3aa: CASRDRENTEAFF
j_gene: TRBJ1-1; abundance: NA; v_gene: TRBV5-6; d_gene: NA; CDR3nt: TGTGCCAGCAGCTTGGCAAGGAGAACGGTGAACACTGAAGCTTTCTTT; CDR3aa: CASSLARRTVNTEAFF
j_gene: TRBJ2-3; abundance: NA; v_gene: TRBV12-3/TRBV12-4; d_gene: NA; CDR3nt: TGTGCCAGCAGCGGGGGAGGGGGAGATACGCAGTATTTT; CDR3aa: CASSGGGGDTQYF
j_gene: TRBJ1-2; abundance: NA; v_gene: TRBV2; d_gene: NA; CDR3nt: TGTGCCGTAGGGGGAGGGACAAACTATGGCTACACCTTC; CDR3aa: CAVGGGTNYGYTF
j_gene: TRBJ2-6; abundance: NA; v_gene: TRBV4-3; d_gene: TRBD2; CDR3nt: TGCGCCAGCAGCCAAGAGAGTCTAGCGGGGGCGTACTCTGGGGCCAACGTCCTGACTTTC; CDR3aa: CASSQESLAGAYSGANVLTF
j_gene: TRBJ1-5; abundance: NA; v_gene: TRBV6-4; d_gene: NA; CDR3nt: TGTGCCAGCAGTGACTCGAATGAGGAGGGGAGCAATCAGCCCCAGCATTTT; CDR3aa: CASSDSNEEGSNQPQHF
j_gene: TRBJ2-7; abundance: once; v_gene: TRBV4-1; d_gene: NA; CDR3nt: TGCGCCAGCAGCCAAGATCTGGTGACGGAGCCGTACTTC; CDR3aa: CASSQDLVTEPYF
j_gene: TRBJ1-1; abundance: NA; v_gene: TRBV11-3; d_gene: NA; CDR3nt: TGTGCCAGCAGCTTAGGGCCGCCAATGAACACTGAAGCTTTCTTT; CDR3aa: CASSLGPPMNTEAFF
j_gene: TRBJ1-1; abundance: NA; v_gene: TRBV9; d_gene: TRBD1; CDR3nt: TGTGCCAGCAGCGGGGGGACAGGGCTCACTGAAGCTTTCTTT; CDR3aa: CASSGGTGLTEAFF
j_gene: TRBJ1-1; abundance: NA; v_gene: TRBV7-2; d_gene: TRBD1; CDR3nt: TGTGCCAGCAGCCGGCCCCCGGGACAGGGAACGAACACTGAAGCTTTCTTT; CDR3aa: CASSRPPGQGTNTEAFF
j_gene: TRBJ2-2; abundance: NA; v_gene: TRBV11-3; d_gene: TRBD1; CDR3nt: TGTGCCAGCAGCCGCGGACAGGGTACCGGGGAGCTGTTTTTT; CDR3aa: CASSRGQGTGELFF
j_gene: TRBJ1-5; abundance: NA; v_gene: TRBV15; d_gene: TRBD1; CDR3nt: TGTGCCACCAGCAGAGAGGGGACAGGGTCGGGTTGGAGCAATCAGCCCCAGCATTTT; CDR3aa: CATSREGTGSGWSNQPQHF
j_gene: TRBJ1-1; abundance: few; v_gene: TRBV2; d_gene: TRBD1; CDR3nt: TGTGCCAGCAGCGATGGACAGGGGAACACTGAAGCTTTCTTT; CDR3aa: CASSDGQGNTEAFF
j_gene: TRBJ2-4; abundance: NA; v_gene: TRBV12-3/TRBV12-4; d_gene: NA; CDR3nt: TGTGCCAGCAGTTTGAGAAACATTCAGTACTTC; CDR3aa: CASSLRNIQYF
j_gene: TRBJ2-7; abundance: NA; v_gene: TRBV19; d_gene: NA; CDR3nt: TGTGCCAGTAGCCCTTTACAGGGTTGGAGGAACGAGCAGTACTTC; CDR3aa: CASSPLQGWRNEQYF